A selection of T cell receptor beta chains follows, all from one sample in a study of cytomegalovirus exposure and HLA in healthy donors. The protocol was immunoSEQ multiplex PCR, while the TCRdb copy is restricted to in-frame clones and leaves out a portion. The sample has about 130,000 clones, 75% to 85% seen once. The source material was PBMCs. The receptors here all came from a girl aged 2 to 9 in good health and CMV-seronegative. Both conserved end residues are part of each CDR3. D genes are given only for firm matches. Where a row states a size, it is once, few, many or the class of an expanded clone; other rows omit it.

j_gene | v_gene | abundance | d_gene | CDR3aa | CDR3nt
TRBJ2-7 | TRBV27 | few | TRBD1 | CASSLTGGEQYF | TGTGCCAGCAGTCTGACAGGGGGCGAGCAGTACTTC
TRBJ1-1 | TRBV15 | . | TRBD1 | CATSRRTGEGNTEAFF | TGTGCCACCAGCCGACGGACAGGGGAAGGGAACACTGAAGCTTTCTTT
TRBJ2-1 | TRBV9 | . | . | CASSVGPGGRNEQFF | TGTGCCAGCAGCGTAGGGCCTGGAGGGCGCAATGAGCAGTTCTTC
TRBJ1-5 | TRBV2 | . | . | CASSGTISGQPQHF | TGTGCCAGCAGCGGCACCATATCAGGCCAGCCCCAGCATTTT
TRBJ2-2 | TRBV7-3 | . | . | CASSLRTGTSTGELFF | TGTGCCAGCAGCCTCCGGACTGGAACAAGCACCGGGGAGCTGTTTTTT
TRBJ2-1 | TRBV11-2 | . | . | CASEAEIYNEQFF | TGTGCCAGCGAGGCGGAGATATACAATGAGCAGTTCTTC
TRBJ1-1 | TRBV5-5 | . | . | CASSLLFGTKNTEAFF | TGTGCCAGCAGCTTGCTCTTCGGGACAAAGAACACTGAAGCTTTCTTT
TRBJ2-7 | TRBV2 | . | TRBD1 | CASSGQGRYEQYF | TGTGCCAGCAGCGGACAGGGAAGGTACGAGCAGTACTTC
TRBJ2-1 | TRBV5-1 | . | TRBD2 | CASSWPESSGVYNEQFF | TGCGCCAGCAGCTGGCCCGAGAGTAGCGGGGTGTACAATGAGCAGTTCTTC
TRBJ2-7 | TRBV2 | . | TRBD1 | CASSDYRGSEQYF | TGTGCCAGCAGCGACTACAGGGGGTCCGAGCAGTACTTC
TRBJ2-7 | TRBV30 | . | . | CAWSLTYEQYF | TGTGCCTGGAGTTTAACCTACGAGCAGTACTTC
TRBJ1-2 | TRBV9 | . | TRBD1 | CASSSDPGTVPYGYTF | TGTGCCAGCAGCTCCGATCCCGGGACAGTGCCCTATGGCTACACCTTC
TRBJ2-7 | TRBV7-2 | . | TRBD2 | CASSLKGGTYEQYF | TGTGCCAGCAGCTTAAAGGGAGGGACCTACGAGCAGTACTTC
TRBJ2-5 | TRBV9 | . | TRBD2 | CASSVGGSGKSMYF | TGTGCCAGCAGCGTAGGAGGTAGCGGGAAGAGTATGTACTTC
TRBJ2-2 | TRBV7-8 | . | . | CASSRYEDTGELFF | TGTGCCAGCAGCCGATATGAGGACACCGGGGAGCTGTTTTTT
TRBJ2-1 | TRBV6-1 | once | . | CASSEEGYLEYNEQFF | TGTGCCAGCAGTGAAGAGGGGTACTTAGAATACAATGAGCAGTTCTTC
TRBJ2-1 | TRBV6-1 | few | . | CASSWSSYNEQFF | TGTGCCAGCAGTTGGAGCTCCTACAATGAGCAGTTCTTC
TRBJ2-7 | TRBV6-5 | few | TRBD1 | CASSSGQGSYEQYF | TGTGCCAGCAGTTCGGGACAGGGTTCTTACGAGCAGTACTTC
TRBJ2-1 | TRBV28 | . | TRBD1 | CASSSRGTGSNNEQFF | TGTGCCAGCAGTTCCCGGGGGACAGGGAGCAACAATGAGCAGTTCTTC
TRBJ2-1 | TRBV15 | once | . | CATSRDARVPYNEQFF | TGTGCCACCAGCAGAGATGCCAGGGTCCCCTACAATGAGCAGTTCTTC
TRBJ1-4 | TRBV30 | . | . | CAWGPGLEDEKLFF | TGTGCCTGGGGCCCCGGGTTGGAGGATGAAAAACTGTTTTTT
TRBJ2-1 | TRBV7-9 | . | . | CASSLGGRRAEQFF | TGTGCCAGCAGCTTAGGTGGGCGGAGGGCTGAGCAGTTCTTC
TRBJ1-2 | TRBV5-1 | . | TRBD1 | CASSLVEGAGYGYTF | TGCGCCAGCAGCTTGGTGGAGGGGGCAGGCTATGGCTACACCTTC
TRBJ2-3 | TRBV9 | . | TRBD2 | CASSPTTSGTTDTQYF | TGTGCCAGCAGCCCGACGACTAGCGGGACCACAGATACGCAGTATTTT
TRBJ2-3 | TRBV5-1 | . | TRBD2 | CASSSTGGTSGIDTQYF | TGCGCCAGCAGCTCAACTGGAGGGACTAGCGGGATAGATACGCAGTATTTT
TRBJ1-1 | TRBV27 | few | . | CASSFKDRSEAFF | TGTGCCAGCAGTTTTAAGGATCGGAGTGAAGCTTTCTTT
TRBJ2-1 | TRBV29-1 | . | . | CSVDVYMYNEQFF | TGCAGCGTTGATGTGTACATGTACAATGAGCAGTTCTTC
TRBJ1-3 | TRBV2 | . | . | CASSAVTVAGNTIYF | TGTGCCAGCAGTGCAGTGACAGTGGCAGGAAACACCATATATTTT
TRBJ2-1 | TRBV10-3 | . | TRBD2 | CAISFREGYNEQFF | TGTGCCATCAGCTTTCGGGAGGGGTACAATGAGCAGTTCTTC
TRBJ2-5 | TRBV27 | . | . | CASSLGGGTQYF | TGTGCCAGCAGTTTAGGGGGCGGGACCCAGTACTTC
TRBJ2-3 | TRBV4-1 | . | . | CASSPLAGKITDTQYF | TGCGCCAGCAGCCCCCTGGCAGGGAAAATCACAGATACGCAGTATTTT
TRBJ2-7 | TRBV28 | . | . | CASSSTGLSYEQYF | TGTGCCAGCAGTTCCACAGGCCTCTCCTACGAGCAGTACTTC
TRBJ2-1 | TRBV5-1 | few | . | CASSLQGEQFF | TGCGCCAGCAGCTTGCAGGGGGAGCAGTTCTTC
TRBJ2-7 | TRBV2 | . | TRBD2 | CASSAPKREGRYEQYF | TGTGCCAGCAGTGCGCCCAAGCGGGAGGGCCGGTACGAGCAGTACTTC
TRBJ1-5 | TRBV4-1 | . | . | CASSQGGYQPQHF | TGCGCCAGCAGCCAGGGGGGATATCAGCCCCAGCATTTT
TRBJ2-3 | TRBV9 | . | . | CASSLAGRDTQYF | TGTGCCAGCAGCCTAGCCGGTAGAGATACGCAGTATTTT
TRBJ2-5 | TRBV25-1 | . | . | CASSAVRGSETQYF | TGTGCCAGCAGTGCCGTCAGGGGTTCCGAGACCCAGTACTTC
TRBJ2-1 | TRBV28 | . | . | CASRSTSMGGSNEQFF | TGTGCCAGCAGATCGACATCCATGGGGGGTTCCAATGAGCAGTTCTTC
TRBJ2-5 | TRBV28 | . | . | CASSGLAELQETQYF | TGTGCCAGCAGTGGGTTAGCGGAGCTCCAAGAGACCCAGTACTTC
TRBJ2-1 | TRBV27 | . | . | CASSLSRTLLALEQLNEQFF | TGTGCCAGCAGTTTATCAAGGACCCTTTTAGCGCTCGAACAATTAAATGAGCAGTTCTTC
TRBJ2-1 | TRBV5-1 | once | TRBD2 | CASSHPLAGAYNEQFF | TGCGCCAGCAGCCACCCCCTAGCGGGAGCTTACAATGAGCAGTTCTTC
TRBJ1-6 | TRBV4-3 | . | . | CASSQGRQDNSPLHF | TGCGCCAGCAGCCAAGGCCGGCAGGATAATTCACCCCTCCACTTT
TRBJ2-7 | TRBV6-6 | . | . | CASNKTGWEPGEQYF | TGTGCCAGCAACAAGACAGGCTGGGAACCGGGGGAGCAGTACTTC
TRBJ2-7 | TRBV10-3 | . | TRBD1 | CAIRGQVYYEQYF | TGTGCCATCAGGGGACAGGTTTACTACGAGCAGTACTTC
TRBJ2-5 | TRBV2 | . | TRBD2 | CAFLRIGGETQYF | TGTGCCTTCCTTCGCATCGGGGGGGAGACCCAGTACTTC
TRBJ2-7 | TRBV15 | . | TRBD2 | CATSKGRGGSTYEQYF | TGTGCCACCAGCAAAGGGAGGGGCGGGAGCACCTACGAGCAGTACTTC
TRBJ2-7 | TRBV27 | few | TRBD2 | CASSLVLAGVYEQYF | TGTGCCAGCAGTTTAGTCCTAGCGGGAGTCTACGAGCAGTACTTC
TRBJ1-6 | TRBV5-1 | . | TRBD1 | CASSQTGGIGSPLHF | TGCGCCAGCAGCCAAACAGGGGGCATTGGTTCACCCCTCCACTTT
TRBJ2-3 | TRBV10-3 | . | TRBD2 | CAISGGLAGVTDTQYF | TGTGCCATCAGCGGCGGGTTAGCGGGGGTCACAGATACGCAGTATTTT
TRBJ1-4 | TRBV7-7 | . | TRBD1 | CGTTRDRENEKLFF | TGTGGCACAACCAGGGACAGGGAAAATGAAAAACTGTTTTTT
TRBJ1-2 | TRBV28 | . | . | CASKMGGGKNYGYTF | TGTGCCAGCAAAATGGGAGGAGGAAAAAACTATGGCTACACCTTC